The 29 T cell receptor beta chains below were found in one sample sequenced in a study of T cells after yellow fever vaccination. One entry per CDR3 protein, called by TCRdb with MiXCR from the 5' RACE reads. The profile shows a few hundred thousand distinct CDR3 sequences, more than 9% of them singletons. This specimen was PBMCs, taken on the day of the first yellow fever vaccination. These TCRs come from a man aged 18 to 35 who received the YFV17D yellow fever vaccine.

This clonotype was picked up a small number of times. The chain is built from TRBV5-1 and TRBJ1-4, with D unclear. The CDR3 has 15 residues. Germline V gene sequence: CDR1 SGHRS, CDR2 YFSETQ. Trimming took off 4 bases at V and 10 bases at J, with 20 bases between the two ends. The CDR3 coding sequence is TGCGCCAGCAGCCCGGGAGTGGGGTTTGACGGAAAACTGTTTTTT. This encodes CASSPGVGFDGKLFF.

This clonotype showed up just a few times. The J gene is TRBJ2-3, the V gene TRBV12-3 or TRBV12-4; the D gene could be TRBD1 or TRBD2 (5 bases each). This CDR3 is built from 16 residues. Trimming removed 8 bases from V and 6 bases from J, with 24 bases in between. CDR3 sequence reads: CASPMGPPGSEDTQYF. Written as DNA, the CDR3 is TGTGCCAGCCCTATGGGACCCCCGGGTTCGGAGGATACGCAGTATTTT.

The genes are TRBV6-1 and TRBJ1-1; 11 bases line up with TRBD1. Trimming cost V 5 bases and J 3 bases; bases outside gene matches: 11. The CDR3 loop spans 17 amino acids. Germline assignment: CDR1 MNHNS and CDR2 SASEGT. The CDR3 DNA sequence: TGTGCCAGCAGTCGAAGATACCGGGACAGGGGGTACACTGAAGCTTTCTTT. Amino acid sequence: CASSRRYRDRGYTEAFF.

V and J are TRBV10-2 and TRBJ2-3; D remains ambiguous. Germline CDR1 is WSHSY and CDR2 is SAAADI. This CDR3 comprises 14 residues. The V end lost 7 bases, the J end lost 3 bases, and 14 bases lay between the germline ends. The CDR3 reads CASTKGGMTDTQYF. The CDR3 DNA reads as TGCGCCAGCACCAAGGGTGGTATGACAGATACGCAGTATTTT.

This clonotype was seen repeatedly, ten times or more. This rearrangement joins TRBV4-2 to TRBJ2-4; D unclear. The CDR3 extends over 15 amino acids. Trimming took off 1 base at V and 5 bases at J, with 12 bases between the two ends. Germline V lookup: CDR1 LGHNA, CDR2 YNFKEQ. The CDR3 DNA follows: TGTGCCAGCAGCCAAGTTATGCATGCTCAAAACATTCAGTACTTC. Amino acids: CASSQVMHAQNIQYF.

This clonotype has only a few counts. The gene calls are TRBV7-3 and TRBJ2-5; tentative D call: TRBD2 (5 bases). Germline V CDR1 and CDR2: SGHTA, FQGTGA. Trimming removed 5 bases from V and 5 bases from J, with 12 bases in between. The CDR3 length is 13 residues. The CDR3 protein is CASSAGPGETQYF. CDR3 sequence (DNA): TGTGCCAGCAGCGCGGGCCCGGGGGAGACCCAGTACTTC.

There are many counts of this clonotype. The genes are TRBV5-1 and TRBJ2-5; 8 bases align to TRBD2. The CDR3 sequence is 16 residues long. Germline CDR1 SGHRS, CDR2 YFSETQ. Trimming took 9 bases from V and 0 from J; bases not matched to a gene: 13. CDR3: CATHHVLLADQETQYF. The CDR3 bases are TGCGCCACCCACCACGTCCTACTAGCGGACCAAGAGACCCAGTACTTC.

This clonotype was seen a handful of times. The chain recombines TRBV4-2 with TRBJ2-1; TRBD1 aligns across 7 bases. CDR1 and CDR2 from the germline V gene are LGHNA and YNFKEQ. V was pared by 3 bases and J by 3 bases, with 2 bases of the junction left unmatched. This CDR3 has 14 residues. The CDR3 sequence is CASSQTGSYNEQFF. The CDR3 bases are TGTGCCAGCAGCCAGACAGGGAGCTACAATGAGCAGTTCTTC.

In this sample, this clonotype turned up many times. The chain links TRBV5-1 to TRBJ2-1, with unresolved D. The V end lost 0 bases, the J end lost 8 bases, and 6 bases lay between the germline ends. This CDR3 is 12 amino acids long. Looked up from germline, CDR1 is SGHRS and CDR2 is YFSETQ. The DNA for the CDR3 is TGCGCCAGCAGCTTGGTGGTCGATGAGCAGTTCTTC. This translates into CASSLVVDEQFF.

This clonotype was seen a few times. The chain carries TRBV7-8 and TRBJ2-2; D call uncertain. V was clipped by 6 bases and J by 5 bases, with 10 bases between them. The CDR3 extends over 13 amino acids. Germline CDR1 SGHVS, CDR2 FQNEAQ. CDR3 amino acids: CASSSTFTGELFF. CDR3 bases: TGTGCCAGCAGTTCAACCTTTACCGGGGAGCTGTTTTTT.

There are a few counts of this clonotype. This chain links TRBV7-7 with TRBJ2-2; 8 bases map to TRBD1. Germline values: CDR1 SSHAT, CDR2 FNYEAQ (reference sequence). V gave up 0 bases and J gave up 4 bases; unmatched junction bases: 1. CDR3 size: 15 residues. CDR3 protein: CASSLAQGGTGELFF. The CDR3 DNA reads TGTGCCAGCAGCTTAGCACAGGGGGGCACCGGGGAGCTGTTTTTT. Filled out from reference TRBV7-7 and TRBJ2-2, the complete variable domain reads GAGVSQSPRYKVTKRGQDVTLRCDPISSHATLYWYQQALGQGPEFLTYFNYEAQPDKSGLPSDRFSAERPEGSISTLTIQRTEQRDSAMYRCASSLAQGGTGELFFGEGSRLTVL.

This clonotype has just a few counts. This chain uses TRBV6-1 with TRBJ2-7; D not resolved. V lost 7 bases to trimming and J lost 2 bases, with 15 bases between them. The germline CDR1 and CDR2 sequences are MNHNS and SASEGT. The CDR3 totals 14 residues. The CDR3 DNA reads as TGTGCCAGCACCGAGGTTGGCGGAACCTACGAGCAGTACTTC. Translation: CASTEVGGTYEQYF.

The chain uses TRBV12-3 or TRBV12-4 and TRBJ2-2; D is perhaps TRBD1 (5 bases). V was shortened by 7 bases and J by 3 bases, with 18 bases between the two germline ends. The CDR3 loop spans 16 amino acids. The CDR3 spells CASTSRRARDTGELFF. The CDR3, as DNA: TGTGCCAGCACCTCCCGCAGGGCTCGGGACACCGGGGAGCTGTTTTTT.

This chain joins TRBV5-5 and TRBJ2-7; perhaps D is TRBD1 or TRBD2 (6 bases each). Germline values: CDR1 SGHKS, CDR2 YYEKEE (reference sequence). V lost 3 bases and J lost 6, with 22 bases in between. CDR3 size: 16 residues. This CDR3 is CASSWGGGRSMSEQYV. The DNA of the CDR3 is TGTGCCAGCAGCTGGGGTGGGGGGCGAAGTATGTCCGAGCAGTACGTC.

This clonotype has only a few counts. The rearrangement links TRBV20-1 to TRBJ1-4; D is unclear. Germline V gene sequence: CDR1 DFQATT, CDR2 SNEGSKA (reference sequence). CDR3 length: 13 residues. V was clipped by 4 bases and J by 0 bases, with 6 bases between them. The CDR3 coding sequence is TGCAGTGCTACCGACTCAACTAATGAAAAACTGTTTTTT. Its translation is CSATDSTNEKLFF.

The V call is TRBV5-1, the J call TRBJ2-1; unclear D gene. This CDR3 contains 14 residues. Per germline, CDR1 SGHRS and CDR2 YFSETQ. Trimming took 4 bases from V and 7 from J, leaving 15 bases between them. Written as DNA, the CDR3 is TGCGCCAGCAGCCGCCGGGCCGGTAGGAATGAGCAGTTCTTC. As protein: CASSRRAGRNEQFF.

The rearrangement joins TRBV3-1 to TRBJ2-2, with D uncertain. CDR3 length: 11 residues. Per germline, CDR1 LGHDT and CDR2 YNNKEL (reference sequence). V was shortened by 2 bases and J by 6 bases, with 1 base between the two germline ends. Written as DNA, the CDR3 is TGTGCCAGCAGCCAACCCGGGGAGCTGTTTTTT. It yields the protein CASSQPGELFF.

CDR3 nucleotide sequence: TGTGCTAGTGCCACCAGACAGGGGGTTTTCAATGAGCAGTTCTTC. Protein product: CASATRQGVFNEQFF. V gene TRBV12-5 combines with J gene TRBJ2-1, with 9 bases aligning to TRBD1. The germline CDR1 and CDR2 sequences are LGHNT and FRNRAP. The CDR3 is 15 residues long. V lost 7 bases and J lost 6; bases outside the gene matches: 10. The full variable domain, completed using reference TRBV12-5 and TRBJ2-1, is DARVTQTPRHKVTEMGQEVTMRCQPILGHNTVFWYRQTMMQGLELLAYFRNRAPLDDSGMPKDRFSAEMPDATLATLKIQPSEPRDSAVYFCASATRQGVFNEQFFGPGTRLTVL.

The chain links TRBV5-1 to TRBJ2-3; no clear D. Deletions cut 1 base from V and 1 base from J, with 13 bases between. The CDR3 has 16 amino acids. The germline V gene encodes CDR1 SGHRS and CDR2 YFSETQ. DNA for the CDR3: TGCGCCAGCAGCTTGTCCCAGGCCGGTGGCACAGATACGCAGTATTTT. Amino acid sequence: CASSLSQAGGTDTQYF.

In this sample, this clonotype turned up a few times. The chain carries TRBV13 and TRBJ1-2; D may be TRBD1 (6 bases). The CDR3 covers 16 residues. The germline CDR1 and CDR2 sequences are PRHDT and FYEKMQ (reference sequence). V lost 5 bases and J lost 5, with 21 bases in between. The CDR3 DNA reads TGTGCCAGCAGCAGAGGGGGAAGGGGTTCTCATTATGGCTACACCTTC. It codes for CASSRGGRGSHYGYTF.

The rearrangement uses TRBV6-5 and TRBJ1-5; TRBD1 might be the D (6 bases). The germline V and J ends were trimmed by 0 bases and 8 bases, with 17 bases remaining between them. The V gene's germline CDR1 is MNHEY and CDR2 SVGAGI. There are 16 residues in the CDR3. The CDR3 spells CASSYSTGISMEPQHF. In DNA form, the CDR3 reads TGTGCCAGCAGTTACTCAACAGGGATATCTATGGAGCCCCAGCATTTT.

This clonotype was counted between two and nine times. This rearrangement joins TRBV5-6 to TRBJ2-7, with 7 positions matching TRBD1. The J segment lost 6 bases and the V segment lost 9 bases, leaving 27 bases of the junction unmatched. The germline V gene has CDR1 SGHDT and CDR2 YYEEEE. The CDR3 contains 18 residues. The DNA of the CDR3 is TGTGCCATCGAAAAGGGGGCTGAGGGTAACTCAGGGATTTGCGAGCAGTACGTC. This sequence encodes CAIEKGAEGNSGICEQYV.

This clonotype was counted between two and nine times. The rearrangement links TRBV5-5 to TRBJ2-7, with 7 bases aligning to TRBD1. CDR1 and CDR2 from the germline V gene are SGHKS and YYEKEE (reference sequence). The CDR3 extends over 16 amino acids. Trimming cost V 4 bases and J 2 bases; bases outside gene matches: 12. The CDR3 loop reads CASSEPSQGSTYEQYV. The CDR3 DNA reads TGTGCCAGCAGCGAACCATCACAGGGGTCCACCTACGAGCAGTACGTC.

There are a few counts of this clonotype. This sequence joins TRBV12-3 or TRBV12-4 and TRBJ2-5; D possibly corresponds to TRBD2 (7 bases). Trimming shortened V by 7 bases and J by 4 bases, and 16 bases separated the two germline ends. CDR3 size: 14 residues. The CDR3, as DNA: TGTGCCAGCAAGGAGGGGGGGGGCCCAGAGACCCAGTACTTC. Its protein is CASKEGGGPETQYF.

This clonotype has a count of ten or more. The gene calls are TRBV12-3 or TRBV12-4 and TRBJ1-1; D remains ambiguous. The CDR3 loop spans 12 amino acids. Between the trimmed V and J ends, which lost 5 bases and 1 base, there was a span of 5 bases. In DNA, the CDR3 is TGTGCCAGCAGTCAACAGAACACTGAAGCTTTCTTT. Amino acid sequence: CASSQQNTEAFF.

This clonotype was counted only a few times. CDR3 in amino acids: CASKTSWGQLGSPLHF. DNA for the CDR3: TGTGCCAGCAAGACGAGCTGGGGACAGCTGGGTTCACCCCTCCACTTT. This sequence joins TRBV7-2 and TRBJ1-6, with 7 bases aligning to TRBD1. Germline V gene lookup returns CDR1 SGHTA and CDR2 FQGNSA. CDR3 size: 16 residues. The V and J ends lost 7 bases and 9 bases, in that order; junction bases with no gene match: 15.

This clonotype was picked up a small number of times. V and J are TRBV4-1 and TRBJ1-2; a possible D gene is TRBD1 (5 bases). The CDR3 extends over 15 amino acids. Per the germline V gene, CDR1 is MGHRA and CDR2 is YSYEKL. V was trimmed by 1 base and J by 5 bases, leaving 14 bases between them. The CDR3 is CASSQVGREGYGYTF. CDR3 in DNA: TGCGCCAGCAGCCAAGTGGGCAGGGAAGGATATGGCTACACCTTC.

A few counts support this clonotype. This sequence joins TRBV12-3 or TRBV12-4 and TRBJ2-7; D assignment may be TRBD1 or TRBD2 (6 bases each). The V gene lost 8 bases and the J gene lost 2 bases, with 10 bases spanning the gap. This CDR3 is built from 12 residues. CDR3 sequence (DNA): TGTGCCAGCTCGGAGGGGGCCTACGAGCAGTACTTC. Protein: CASSEGAYEQYF.

The chain is built from TRBV4-3 and TRBJ2-3; D not resolved. CDR3 length: 16 residues. The germline V gene encodes CDR1 LGHNA and CDR2 YSLEER. The V gene lost 1 base and the J gene lost 3 bases, with 14 bases spanning the gap. The CDR3 spells CASSQGSRSLTDTQYF. CDR3 DNA: TGCGCCAGCAGCCAAGGCTCCCGGTCCTTAACAGATACGCAGTATTTT.